This passage covers 32 T cell receptor beta chains from one sample sequenced in a study of blood T cell repertoires in COVID-19. Libraries were prepared by immunoSEQ multiplex PCR; TCRdb keeps only in-frame clonotypes and omits some of them. The data contain 200,000 to 250,000 clones, around 80% of them seen just once; the ten biggest clones take up 7.8%. Sample: peripheral blood. Every receptor here comes from a woman older than 75 with COVID-19, enrolled during active disease.

V gene TRBV7-2 combines with J gene TRBJ1-5, with 9 bases lining up with TRBD1. Germline V gene lookup returns CDR1 SGHTA and CDR2 FQGNSA. The CDR3 has 17 amino acids. Trimming cost V 6 bases and J 3 bases; bases outside gene matches: 12. The CDR3: CASSFLQGAQTNQPQHF. The CDR3 bases are TGTGCCAGCAGTTTTCTACAGGGGGCGCAGACCAATCAGCCCCAGCATTTT.

This clone was seen more than once but under ten times. This chain connects TRBV5-1 to TRBJ2-2; 8 bases agree with TRBD1. V was pared by 2 bases and J by 7 bases, with 7 bases of the junction left unmatched. CDR1 and CDR2 (germline): SGHRS, YFSETQ. CDR3 length: 15 residues. In nucleotides, the CDR3 is TGCGCCAGCAGCTTCGACAGGGGAGGTAGCGGGGAGCTGTTTTTT. Translation gives CASSFDRGGSGELFF.

CDR3 in DNA: TGTGCCAGCAGCTCTCTGGGGGGGGAAAAACTGTTTTTT. It codes for CASSSLGGEKLFF. The rearrangement links TRBV7-6 to TRBJ1-4; weak D call: TRBD1 (5 bases). The CDR3 contains 13 residues. Germline V gives CDR1 SGHVS, CDR2 FNYEAQ. V shed 4 bases and J shed 8 bases, with 11 bases lying between them.

V usage is TRBV4-2 and J usage is TRBJ2-7, with TRBD1 matching over 7 bases. Germline CDR1 and CDR2: LGHNA and YNFKEQ. J was trimmed by 3 bases and V by 1 base; bases with no gene match: 12. This CDR3 has 17 amino acids. The CDR3 DNA reads as TGTGCCAGCAGCCAAGCGACCAACAGGGGCCTTAACTACGAGCAGTACTTC. Its protein is CASSQATNRGLNYEQYF.

The chain couples TRBV3-1 (or the pseudogene TRBV3-2) to TRBJ1-6; D is perhaps TRBD1 (5 bases). Germline assignment: CDR1 LGHDT and CDR2 YNNKEL (reference sequence). The CDR3 runs 16 residues. V lost 1 base and J 7 bases, leaving 14 bases between the germline ends. CDR3 coding DNA: TGTGCCAGCAGCCAAGCGGGGGTTGGGCTAAATTCACCCCTCCACTTT. Translation: CASSQAGVGLNSPLHF.

As DNA, the CDR3 is TGTGCCAGCAGCCTCGGGCTCACGCGGGACTCTGGGGCCAACGTCCTGACTTTC. Translating gives CASSLGLTRDSGANVLTF. The chain carries TRBV11-3 and TRBJ2-6; TRBD2 is a possible D gene (6 bases). Germline lookup yields CDR1 SGHNT and CDR2 YENEEA. The CDR3 has 18 amino acids. The V and J ends lost 5 bases and 0 bases respectively, with 17 bases between them.

V is TRBV6-5 and J is TRBJ1-4; possibly TRBD1 for D (5 bases). Germline V gives CDR1 MNHEY, CDR2 SVGAGI. The CDR3 covers 15 residues. Trimming took off 6 bases at V and 7 bases at J, with 18 bases between the two ends. As DNA, the CDR3 is TGTGCCAGCAGCCCCGGGCTCCGGGGGAGTGAAAAACTGTTTTTT. Translating it yields CASSPGLRGSEKLFF.

The chain joins TRBV21-1 to TRBJ1-1; no DNA check was done on the table's D call, TRBD1. TRBV21-1 is an annotated pseudogene. The length of the CDR3 is 11 residues. The DNA for the CDR3 is TGTGCCAGCAGCGTACAGGGGAAAGCTTTCTTT. It yields the protein CASSVQGKAFF.

The rearrangement joins TRBV18 to TRBJ1-1; D might be TRBD1 (5 bases). CDR1 is KGHSH, CDR2 LQKENI, per germline. Trimming pared 3 bases from V and 1 base from J, leaving 15 bases between. The CDR3 has 16 amino acids. CDR3 sequence reads: CASSPNPGGGNTEAFF. DNA for the CDR3: TGTGCCAGCTCACCGAATCCGGGCGGGGGGAACACTGAAGCTTTCTTT.

The chain carries TRBV11-2 and TRBJ2-7, with a tentative D call TRBD2 (6 bases). The V end was cut by 5 bases, the J end by 6 bases, with 17 bases between. CDR3 length: 14 amino acids. Germline CDR1 is SGHAT and CDR2 is FQNNGV. The DNA for the CDR3 is TGTGCCAGCAGCCGGGCCGGGACTCTCTCCGAGCAGTACTTC. Its translation is CASSRAGTLSEQYF.

The CDR3 spells CASSSRSGDYGYTF. The CDR3, as DNA: TGTGCCAGCAGCTCCAGGAGCGGGGACTATGGCTACACCTTC. The rearrangement joins TRBV7-2 to TRBJ1-2; D uncertain. Germline values: CDR1 SGHTA, CDR2 FQGNSA. This CDR3 has 14 residues. V lost 4 bases and J lost 3, with 12 bases in between.

This sequence joins TRBV5-1 and TRBJ2-1; 10 nucleotides line up with TRBD1. CDR3 size: 14 residues. CDR1 is SGHRS, CDR2 YFSETQ, per germline. Trimming at V came to 3 bases and at J to 8 bases, leaving 5 bases not matched to a gene. The CDR3 DNA reads as TGCGCCAGCAGCTGGACAGGGGGTATGGATGAGCAGTTCTTC. It encodes CASSWTGGMDEQFF.

V usage is TRBV3-1 (or the pseudogene TRBV3-2) and J usage is TRBJ2-5; 7 positions agree with TRBD2. Germline V gene data show CDR1 as LGHDT and CDR2 as YNNKEL (reference sequence). Trimming at V came to 6 bases and at J to 10 bases, leaving 17 bases not matched to a gene. The length of the CDR3 is 15 residues. Here the CDR3 reads CASRDSGLADLVQYF. CDR3 coding DNA: TGTGCCAGCAGGGATTCGGGGCTAGCGGACCTCGTCCAGTACTTC.

This chain joins TRBV5-1 and TRBJ1-2; no reliable D call. Germline CDR1 SGHRS, CDR2 YFSETQ. Between the trimmed V and J ends, which lost 0 bases and 6 bases, there was a span of 12 bases. CDR3 length: 14 residues. CDR3 residues: CASSLESYLNGYTF. The CDR3 DNA reads TGCGCCAGCAGCTTGGAGTCCTACCTTAATGGCTACACCTTC.

The chain is built from TRBV5-1 and TRBJ1-2; D gene unclear. The V gene lost 6 bases and the J gene lost 2 bases, with 17 bases spanning the gap. Germline CDR1 reads SGHRS; CDR2 reads YFSETQ. The CDR3 contains 15 residues. This CDR3 is CASTRGQPENYGYTF. Here the CDR3 DNA reads TGCGCCAGCACCCGTGGGCAGCCCGAGAACTATGGCTACACCTTC.

The chain recombines TRBV29-1 with TRBJ1-1, with TRBD1 as a possible D gene (5 bases). CDR3 size: 13 residues. Germline V gives CDR1 SQVTM, CDR2 ANQGSEA. The CDR3 sequence: CTVSQGGSTEAFF. In DNA form, the CDR3 reads TGCACCGTCTCCCAGGGAGGCTCCACTGAAGCTTTCTTT. Combining the CDR3 with reference TRBV29-1 and TRBJ1-1 gives the whole variable domain SAVISQKPSRDICQRGTSLTIQCQVDSQVTMMFWYRQQPGQSLTLIATANQGSEATYESGFVIDKFPISRPNLTFSTLTVSNMSPEDSSIYLCTVSQGGSTEAFFGQGTRLTVV.

The chain recombines TRBV4-1 with TRBJ2-7, with 7 bases fitting TRBD1. Germline V gives CDR1 MGHRA, CDR2 YSYEKL. Germline trimming cut 0 bases from V and 3 bases from J; bases unmatched to any gene: 5. This CDR3 has 15 residues. The CDR3 is CASSQDGTDFYEQYF. The CDR3 DNA reads TGCGCCAGCAGCCAAGATGGGACAGACTTCTACGAGCAGTACTTC.

In its sample, this clone was seen a few times. The chain is built from TRBV5-8 and TRBJ1-1; D remains ambiguous. This CDR3 is built from 15 residues. Germline loops: CDR1 SGHTS, CDR2 YDEGEE. Trimming stripped 0 bases from V and 4 bases from J, with 13 bases between. CDR3 in DNA: TGTGCCAGCAGCTTGGCAGGTTTCGATGCCACTGAAGCTTTCTTT. Protein sequence: CASSLAGFDATEAFF.

The chain recombines TRBV6-2 or TRBV6-3 with TRBJ2-4, with TRBD2 matching over 7 bases. Trimming cost V 3 bases and J 0 bases; bases outside gene matches: 2. The germline V gene encodes CDR1 MNHEY and CDR2 SVGEGT. The CDR3 is 15 amino acids. This CDR3 is CASSYAGVAKNIQYF. The DNA of the CDR3 is TGTGCCAGCAGTTATGCGGGGGTAGCCAAAAACATTCAGTACTTC.

This clone has only a few counts. The V and J genes are TRBV3-1 (or the pseudogene TRBV3-2) and TRBJ2-7; 7 bases are shared with TRBD2. From germline, CDR1 is LGHDT and CDR2 YNNKEL (reference sequence). The CDR3 runs to 14 residues. Germline trimming cut 3 bases from V and 7 bases from J; bases unmatched to any gene: 9. This CDR3 is CASSQGGVWGEQYF. The DNA of the CDR3 is TGTGCCAGCAGCCAGGGAGGGGTCTGGGGGGAGCAGTACTTC.

This rearrangement joins TRBV7-3 to TRBJ2-3; D remains unclear. The CDR3 covers 13 residues. The germline V gene has CDR1 SGHTA and CDR2 FQGTGA. V lost 2 bases and J 2 bases, leaving 5 bases between the germline ends. CDR3 in amino acids: CASSLPNTDTQYF. The DNA for the CDR3 is TGTGCCAGCAGCTTACCCAACACAGATACGCAGTATTTT.

The CDR3 sequence: CASSQPGQGINEQYF. For the CDR3, the DNA is TGTGCCAGCAGCCAACCGGGACAGGGTATAAACGAGCAGTACTTC. This chain links TRBV14 with TRBJ2-7; 9 bases fit TRBD1. The germline CDR1 and CDR2 sequences are SGHDN and FVKESK. After removal of 2 bases from V and 5 bases from J, the junction contained 7 bases not matched to a gene. This CDR3 is 15 amino acids long.

The chain couples TRBV6-6 to TRBJ2-2; D remains ambiguous. This CDR3 is 13 amino acids long. Germline loops: CDR1 MNHNY, CDR2 SVGAGI (reference sequence). V dropped 4 bases and J dropped 4 bases, with 7 bases sitting between them. The CDR3 loop reads CASSSLSTGELFF. The CDR3 DNA reads TGTGCCAGCAGTTCCCTGTCCACCGGGGAGCTGTTTTTT.

The chain joins TRBV10-2 to TRBJ2-5; D is undetermined. Deletions cut 5 bases from V and 2 bases from J, with 9 bases between. The CDR3 consists of 13 residues. Germline assignment: CDR1 WSHSY and CDR2 SAAADI. CDR3 residues: CASSPTSQETQYF. CDR3 nucleotide sequence: TGCGCCAGCAGTCCGACTTCTCAAGAGACCCAGTACTTC.

V usage is TRBV11-1 and J usage is TRBJ2-6; possibly TRBD1 for D (6 bases). V gave up 6 bases and J gave up 4 bases, with 13 bases separating them. CDR1 and CDR2 (germline): SGHAT, FQDESV (reference sequence). CDR3 length: 15 amino acids. The CDR3 region has the DNA TGTGCCAGCAGTCCAGGACAGACCGGGGCCAACGTCCTGACTTTC. Its protein product is CASSPGQTGANVLTF.

The V and J genes are TRBV7-6 and TRBJ2-1, with 7 bases lining up with TRBD2. V shed 2 bases and J 0 bases; nucleotides not matched to a gene: 4. This CDR3 is 16 amino acids long. From germline, CDR1 is SGHVS and CDR2 FNYEAQ. This CDR3 reads CASSLIGGNSYNEQFF. The CDR3 DNA follows: TGTGCCAGCAGCTTAATCGGGGGGAACTCCTACAATGAGCAGTTCTTC. Supplemented by reference TRBV7-6 and TRBJ2-1, the full variable domain reads GAGVSQSPRYKVTKRGQDVALRCDPISGHVSLYWYRQALGQGPEFLTYFNYEAQQDKSGLPNDRFSAERPEGSISTLTIQRTEQRDSAMYRCASSLIGGNSYNEQFFGPGTRLTVL.

This chain joins TRBV19 and TRBJ2-2; D might be TRBD2 (7 bases). CDR3 length: 14 residues. Trimming removed 4 bases at V and 5 bases at J, with 11 bases between. CDR1 is LNHDA, CDR2 SQIVND, per germline (reference sequence). The CDR3 bases are TGTGCCAGTAGTAGGGGGGGCGGTACCGGGGAGCTGTTTTTT. Encoded protein: CASSRGGGTGELFF.

This chain uses TRBV28 with TRBJ1-5; D might be TRBD1 (5 bases). V gave up 3 bases and J gave up 4 bases, with 13 bases separating them. Germline V CDR1 and CDR2: MDHEN, SYDVKM. This CDR3 has 15 amino acids. The chain's CDR3 is CASSLRGLGNQPQHF. CDR3 nucleotides: TGTGCCAGCAGTTTGCGGGGGTTAGGGAATCAGCCCCAGCATTTT.

The rearrangement joins TRBV5-1 to TRBJ2-2; TRBD2 is a possible D gene (6 bases). Germline V gene sequence: CDR1 SGHRS, CDR2 YFSETQ. The CDR3 has 18 residues. V was trimmed by 0 bases and J by 0 bases, leaving 15 bases between them. CDR3 loop: CASSLEGGQRANTGELFF. Here the CDR3 DNA reads TGCGCCAGCAGCTTGGAGGGTGGGCAGCGGGCGAACACCGGGGAGCTGTTTTTT.

The rearrangement uses TRBV11-2 and TRBJ2-7, with 11 bases identical to TRBD2. The CDR3 sequence is 14 residues long. CDR1 and CDR2 (germline): SGHAT, FQNNGV. With V trimmed by 3 bases and J by 3 bases, 1 base remained unmatched. DNA for the CDR3: TGTGCCAGCAGCTTCCTAGCGGGAGGCTACGAGCAGTACTTC. This gives the protein CASSFLAGGYEQYF. The full variable domain, with the rest looked up from reference TRBV11-2 and TRBJ2-7, is EAGVAQSPRYKIIEKRQSVAFWCNPISGHATLYWYQQILGQGPKLLIQFQNNGVVDDSQLPKDRFSAERLKGVDSTLKIQPAKLEDSAVYLCASSFLAGGYEQYFGPGTRLTVT.

This clone came up a few times. Here the CDR3 reads CASSLRRAGFNGYTF. DNA for the CDR3: TGTGCCAGCAGCTTACGTAGGGCAGGGTTCAATGGCTACACCTTC. The gene calls are TRBV7-2 and TRBJ1-2; maybe TRBD1 (5 bases). The CDR3 is 15 amino acids. Germline V lookup: CDR1 SGHTA, CDR2 FQGNSA. V was clipped by 2 bases and J by 6 bases, with 16 bases between them.

The V and J genes are TRBV2 and TRBJ1-5, with 7 nucleotides matching TRBD1. J lost 5 bases, V lost 7 bases, and 8 bases had no gene match. Germline values: CDR1 SNHLY, CDR2 FYNNEI. The CDR3 totals 14 residues. The CDR3, as DNA: TGTGCCAGCACCATACAGGGGTTTGATCAGCCCCAGCATTTT. Its translation is CASTIQGFDQPQHF.